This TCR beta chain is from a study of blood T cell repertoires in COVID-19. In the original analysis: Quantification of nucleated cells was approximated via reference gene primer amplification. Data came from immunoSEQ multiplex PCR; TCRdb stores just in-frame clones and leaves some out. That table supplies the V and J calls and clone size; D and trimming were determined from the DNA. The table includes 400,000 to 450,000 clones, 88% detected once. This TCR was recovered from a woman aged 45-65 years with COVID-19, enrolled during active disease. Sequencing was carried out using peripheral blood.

This CDR3 is CASSLGLRNTGELFF. In DNA, the CDR3 is TGCGCCAGCAGCTTGGGTCTCAGGAACACCGGGGAGCTGTTTTTT. This chain uses TRBV5-1 with TRBJ2-2; D is undetermined. Germline lookup yields CDR1 SGHRS and CDR2 YFSETQ. V lost 0 bases to trimming and J lost 1 base, with 7 bases between them. This CDR3 comprises 15 residues.